The entry below describes one TCR beta chain. The target antigen is unknown. The CDR3 consists of 15 residues. Germline loops: CDR1 MNHNY, CDR2 SVGAGI (reference sequence). V was pared by 3 bases and J by 4 bases, with 13 bases between. This record comes from a study of cytomegalovirus exposure and HLA in healthy donors. Whole-study results and caveats: Later findings reportedly placed an Asian-associated ancestry cluster below the approximately 620-donor mean for N-insertions. Cytomegalovirus-associated status was assigned to roughly 160 TCR beta chains. High specificity and sensitivity for cytomegalovirus status were reported for the classifier.

The PCR had 60 Vbeta and 13 Jbeta primers. Sequencing was performed with immunoSEQ multiplex PCR; in TCRdb, only in-frame clones are kept and a portion is missing. Found here are about 90,000 clones, approximately 64% of them singletons; the top ten hold 20% to 25%. The sample was PBMCs. The sequence derives from a woman aged 45-65 years in good health and CMV-seropositive. The V call is TRBV6-6, the J call TRBJ1-3; maybe TRBD1 (5 bases). The CDR3 DNA reads TGTGCCAGCAGTTATTTAGGGGTATCCGGAAACACCATATATTTT. Its protein is CASSYLGVSGNTIYF.